Presented here are 28 T cell receptor beta chains from one specimen sequenced in a study of radiotherapy plus CTLA-4 blockade in lung cancer. This table comes from immunoSEQ multiplex PCR, and its TCRdb copy is limited to in-frame clones, with some not included. Here the sample spans roughly 66,000 clones, under 85% being singletons. The sequenced sample was peripheral blood, obtained from a patient treated with radiotherapy plus ipilimumab. These receptor sequences come from a human donor with non-small cell lung cancer who had a partial response to radiotherapy plus ipilimumab.

The chain couples TRBV25-1 to TRBJ2-5; 7 positions agree with TRBD1. The CDR3 is 14 amino acids. Looked up from germline, CDR1 is MGHDK and CDR2 is SYGVNS. V was clipped by 7 bases and J by 2 bases; unmatched bases: 7. CDR3 amino acids: CASIMGTEQETQYF. CDR3 nucleotide sequence: TGTGCCAGCATTATGGGGACAGAGCAAGAGACCCAGTACTTC.

The V gene is TRBV30, the J gene TRBJ2-2, with 9 bases aligning to TRBD1. Germline V gene data show CDR1 as GTSNPN and CDR2 as SVGIG (reference sequence). The trim removed 5 bases at V and 5 bases at J, leaving 3 bases unmatched. The CDR3 runs to 13 residues. The CDR3 here is CAWGTGNTGELFF. CDR3 bases: TGTGCCTGGGGGACAGGGAATACCGGGGAGCTGTTTTTT.

V gene TRBV2 combines with J gene TRBJ2-4; 9 bases are shared with TRBD1. V dropped 6 bases and J dropped 1; count of bases not matched to a gene: 1. CDR1 and CDR2 from the germline V gene are SNHLY and FYNNEI. The CDR3 covers 14 residues. The CDR3 sequence is CASSGQGAKNIQYF. In DNA, the CDR3 is TGTGCCAGCAGCGGACAGGGGGCCAAAAACATTCAGTACTTC.

This clone was seen a few times. The rearrangement joins TRBV4-1 to TRBJ2-7; D is ambiguous. V lost 8 bases and J lost 2, with 19 bases in between. This CDR3 spans 15 amino acids. Germline V gene lookup returns CDR1 MGHRA and CDR2 YSYEKL. This CDR3 reads CASSPRNSFTYEQYF. As DNA, the CDR3 is TGCGCCAGCTCCCCTCGGAACAGCTTCACCTACGAGCAGTACTTC.

V and J are TRBV6-1 and TRBJ1-2; D gene uncertain. V gave up 8 bases and J gave up 2 bases, with 9 bases separating them. There are 12 residues in the CDR3. Germline values: CDR1 MNHNS, CDR2 SASEGT. CDR3 coding DNA: TGTGCCAGCTCCTTCGGGAACTATGGCTACACCTTC. Translating gives CASSFGNYGYTF.

The chain employs TRBV28 and TRBJ2-7; 10 positions match TRBD2. J gave up 3 bases and V 5 bases, and 4 bases lay outside the gene matches. The CDR3 has 14 amino acids. CDR1 MDHEN and CDR2 SYDVKM come from the germline V gene. The CDR3 here is CASSILAGSYEQYF. As DNA, the CDR3 is TGTGCCAGCAGTATACTAGCGGGGAGCTACGAGCAGTACTTC.

The chain couples TRBV27 to TRBJ2-1; TRBD2 matches 10 bases. The CDR3 consists of 15 residues. Germline CDR1 reads MNHEY; CDR2 reads SMNVEV (reference sequence). The V gene end was trimmed by 7 bases and the J gene end by 2 bases; junction bases not matched to a gene: 5. CDR3 residues: CASTKREGPYNEQFF. Here the CDR3 DNA reads TGTGCCAGCACCAAGCGGGAGGGCCCCTACAATGAGCAGTTCTTC.

This chain uses TRBV10-3 with TRBJ1-4, with 7 bases aligning to TRBD1. V shed 1 base, J shed 7 bases, and the junction held 12 bases outside the gene matches. The CDR3 is 17 amino acids. Germline CDR1 is ENHRY and CDR2 is SYGVKD. The CDR3 loop reads CAISECRTGDWGEKLFF. CDR3 DNA sequence: TGTGCCATCAGTGAGTGCAGGACAGGCGACTGGGGTGAAAAACTGTTTTTT.

The genes are TRBV16 and TRBJ2-3; 12 nucleotides match TRBD2. The CDR3 is made up of 16 amino acids. CDR1 and CDR2 from the germline V gene are KGHSY and FQNENV. J was trimmed by 8 bases and V by 0 bases; bases with no gene match: 6. CDR3 sequence reads: CASSQSTSGSYGTQYF. The CDR3 nucleotides are TGTGCCAGCAGCCAATCGACTAGCGGGAGTTATGGTACGCAGTATTTT.

The CDR3 is CASSQGLAGRYEQYF. DNA for the CDR3: TGTGCCAGCAGCCAAGGGCTAGCGGGACGCTACGAGCAGTACTTC. The chain recombines TRBV4-2 with TRBJ2-7, with 9 positions matching TRBD2. Trimming removed 1 base from V and 3 bases from J; junction bases left unmatched: 4. The CDR3 is 15 amino acids. The germline V gene encodes CDR1 LGHNA and CDR2 YNFKEQ.

V gene TRBV10-3 combines with J gene TRBJ2-6, with TRBD2 identical over 14 bases. V shed 3 bases and J 0 bases; nucleotides not matched to a gene: 4. The CDR3 contains 19 residues. Germline V gene lookup returns CDR1 ENHRY and CDR2 SYGVKD. The chain's CDR3 is CAISDGTSGGSSGANVLTF. Here the CDR3 DNA reads TGTGCCATCAGTGACGGGACTAGCGGGGGAAGCTCTGGGGCCAACGTCCTGACTTTC.

The gene calls are TRBV19 and TRBJ2-2; 8 bases fit TRBD1. This CDR3 region has 16 residues. V trimming: 5 bases; J trimming: 0 bases; junction bases outside the gene matches: 5. CDR1 and CDR2 from the germline V gene are LNHDA and SQIVND (reference sequence). The CDR3 bases are TGTGCCAGTAGTCTTCAGGGGGCAACGAACACCGGGGAGCTGTTTTTT. Protein sequence: CASSLQGATNTGELFF.

This chain joins TRBV30 and TRBJ2-5; unclear D gene. The CDR3 loop spans 11 amino acids. CDR1 and CDR2 from the germline V gene are GTSNPN and SVGIG (reference sequence). V gave up 5 bases and J gave up 4 bases, with 8 bases separating them. CDR3: CAWLTGETQYF. CDR3 nucleotides: TGTGCCTGGCTGACGGGAGAGACCCAGTACTTC.

This clone was counted many times. The gene calls are TRBV30 and TRBJ2-2, with 14 bases lining up with TRBD2. CDR1 and CDR2 from the germline V gene are GTSNPN and SVGIG (reference sequence). V shed 8 bases, J shed 6 bases, and the junction held 5 bases outside the gene matches. The CDR3 is 14 amino acids. CDR3 DNA: TGTGCCGCGGGACTAGCGGGAGTTGCCGGGGAGCTGTTTTTT. This gives the protein CAAGLAGVAGELFF.

This chain joins TRBV18 and TRBJ2-7; 7 bases align to TRBD2. Trimming at V came to 3 bases and at J to 0 bases, leaving 8 bases not matched to a gene. The CDR3 consists of 16 residues. Germline V gene sequence: CDR1 KGHSH, CDR2 LQKENI. CDR3 in amino acids: CASSPGRSSISYEQYF. CDR3 sequence (DNA): TGTGCCAGCTCACCCGGGAGGAGTTCTATCTCCTACGAGCAGTACTTC. Supplemented by reference TRBV18 and TRBJ2-7, the full variable domain reads NAGVMQNPRHLVRRRGQEARLRCSPMKGHSHVYWYRQLPEEGLKFMVYLQKENIIDESGMPKERFSAEFPKEGPSILRIQQVVRGDSAAYFCASSPGRSSISYEQYFGPGTRLTVT.

The chain couples TRBV7-9 to TRBJ2-7, with D unresolved. The CDR3 has 12 amino acids. The V end was cut by 1 base, the J end by 6 bases, with 7 bases between. The germline V gene has CDR1 SEHNR and CDR2 FQNEAQ (reference sequence). The CDR3 region is CASSLDAGEQYF. CDR3 nucleotide sequence: TGTGCCAGCAGCTTAGATGCCGGCGAGCAGTACTTC.

This chain links TRBV4-2 with TRBJ1-4, with TRBD1 identical over 7 bases. The CDR3 contains 17 residues. V dropped 2 bases and J dropped 2; count of bases not matched to a gene: 8. Looked up from germline, CDR1 is LGHNA and CDR2 is YNFKEQ. CDR3 coding DNA: TGTGCCAGCAGCCAAACCCAGGGGGTCGGCACTAATGAAAAACTGTTTTTT. The encoded protein is CASSQTQGVGTNEKLFF.

This clone showed up just a few times. V is TRBV7-3 and J is TRBJ1-5; 10 bases agree with TRBD1. Looked up from germline, CDR1 is SGHTA and CDR2 is FQGTGA. This CDR3 comprises 15 residues. The ends lost 6 bases at V and 6 bases at J; junction bases unmatched: 8. The DNA of the CDR3 is TGTGCCAGCAGTCCGGGACAGGGGACGGGTCAGCCCCAGCATTTT. Translating it yields CASSPGQGTGQPQHF.

V is TRBV30 and J is TRBJ1-1; the D gene is possibly TRBD1 (5 bases). V shed 0 bases and J shed 3 bases, with 11 bases lying between them. From germline, CDR1 is GTSNPN and CDR2 SVGIG (reference sequence). The CDR3 contains 14 residues. The CDR3 reads CAWSVRGAHTEAFF. As DNA, the CDR3 is TGTGCCTGGAGTGTACGTGGGGCCCACACTGAAGCTTTCTTT.

The chain uses TRBV10-2 and TRBJ2-7; TRBD2 agrees at 9 bases. This CDR3 has 17 amino acids. Germline V gives CDR1 WSHSY, CDR2 SAAADI. The V and J ends lost 11 bases and 3 bases, in that order; junction bases with no gene match: 20. DNA of the CDR3: TGCGCCGCATTGGCCGGGCGGGAGGGCCTTGCAGGCTACGAGCAGTACTTC. Protein sequence: CAALAGREGLAGYEQYF.

The chain recombines TRBV6-5 with TRBJ2-2, with 9 bases matching TRBD2. Losses at the gene ends were 6 bases for V and 5 bases for J; bases not matched to a gene: 4. This CDR3 spans 14 amino acids. Germline CDR1 and CDR2: MNHEY and SVGAGI. CDR3 in DNA: TGTGCCAGCAGGCGGGAGGGCCGAACCGGGGAGCTGTTTTTT. It codes for CASRREGRTGELFF.

This chain joins TRBV5-1 and TRBJ2-2; a possible D gene is TRBD2 (6 bases). Germline V gene lookup returns CDR1 SGHRS and CDR2 YFSETQ. V lost 4 bases to trimming and J lost 6 bases, with 13 bases between them. The CDR3 has 14 amino acids. CDR3 bases: TGCGCCAGCAGCCTGGAGGGGCTTTCCGGGGAGCTGTTTTTT. Protein: CASSLEGLSGELFF.

J is TRBJ1-3 and V is TRBV6-5, with D possibly matching TRBD1 (6 bases). The V and J ends lost 6 bases and 4 bases respectively, with 10 bases between them. Germline assignment: CDR1 MNHEY and CDR2 SVGAGI. The CDR3 extends over 13 amino acids. The CDR3 DNA reads as TGTGCCAGCAGGGCGGGGGCAGGAAACACCATATATTTT. Translation: CASRAGAGNTIYF.

V and J are TRBV29-1 and TRBJ2-3, with a weak D call TRBD1 (5 bases). CDR1 and CDR2 (germline): SQVTM, ANQGSEA. Trimming took 5 bases from V and 6 from J, leaving 21 bases between them. CDR3 length equals 15 residues. The CDR3 sequence is CSVPGWAAPPDTQYF. The CDR3 coding sequence is TGCAGCGTTCCAGGGTGGGCGGCCCCCCCGGATACGCAGTATTTT.

The genes are TRBV6-1 and TRBJ2-1; D remains unclear. Germline assignment: CDR1 MNHNS and CDR2 SASEGT. The CDR3 spans 15 residues. With 2 bases removed from V and 2 bases from J, the gap between germline ends came to 10 bases. The CDR3 spells CASSESPLAYNEQFF. In DNA form, the CDR3 reads TGTGCCAGCAGTGAAAGTCCCCTAGCCTACAATGAGCAGTTCTTC.

V usage is TRBV27 and J usage is TRBJ2-2; D may be TRBD1 (5 bases). Per the germline V gene, CDR1 is MNHEY and CDR2 is SMNVEV (reference sequence). The CDR3 spans 14 residues. Between the trimmed V and J ends, which lost 8 bases and 4 bases, there was a span of 14 bases. In DNA, the CDR3 is TGTGCCAGCCGAAGGGGTCGAGGCACCGGGGAGCTGTTTTTT. Translated, it gives CASRRGRGTGELFF.

The V and J genes are TRBV18 and TRBJ2-7, with D possibly matching TRBD1 (6 bases). This CDR3 has 14 amino acids. V lost 4 bases and J 1 base, leaving 11 bases between the germline ends. Germline loops: CDR1 KGHSH, CDR2 LQKENI. CDR3 sequence (DNA): TGTGCCAGCTCACTTGGACAGATATCCTACGAGCAGTACTTC. Translated: CASSLGQISYEQYF.

V and J are TRBV10-3 and TRBJ2-7; D may be TRBD1 (6 bases). The CDR3 consists of 13 residues. Germline loops: CDR1 ENHRY, CDR2 SYGVKD. The germline V and J ends were trimmed by 2 bases and 6 bases, with 11 bases remaining between them. DNA for the CDR3: TGTGCCATCAGTGAGCCCAAAGGGGGCGAGCAGTACTTC. Residues: CAISEPKGGEQYF.